This paragraph covers one T cell receptor beta chain sequence. The antigen is undetermined. The sample comes from a study of cytomegalovirus exposure and HLA in healthy donors. The PCR was carried out with 60 Vbeta primers and 13 Jbeta primers. The table came from immunoSEQ multiplex PCR; TCRdb's copy has only in-frame clones and leaves some out. The table records 90,000 to 150,000 clones, about 70% of them present only once. Overall study findings and caveats: Earlier analysis found most TCR beta V segments productive about 87% or about 30% of the time. HLA restriction was apparent for most CMV-associated TCR beta chains in a later analysis. In a later analysis, about 17,000 TCR beta sequences were associated with HLA alleles at 0.05 false discovery rate. Trimming of TCR beta V- and J-genes showed a link, identified in a later analysis, to a missense DCLRE1C variant.

The CDR3 is 16 amino acids. Germline V gene sequence: CDR1 SGHDT, CDR2 YYEEEE. After removal of 3 bases from V and 2 bases from J, the junction contained 3 bases not matched to a gene. The chain combines TRBV5-6 with TRBJ2-3, with 13 bases matching TRBD2. The sample consisted of PBMCs. This receptor was taken from a human donor in good health. The DNA of the CDR3 is TGTGCCAGCAGCTCAGGACTAGCGGGAGTCACAGATACGCAGTATTTT. This encodes CASSSGLAGVTDTQYF.